This T cell receptor beta chain came from a study of shared T cell receptors in the human thymus. Measured with immunoSEQ multiplex PCR; TCRdb has only the in-frame clones, and not every one. The sample shows hundreds of thousands of clones, over 75% of them seen only once. V lost 5 bases and J lost 7; bases outside the gene matches: 11. CDR3 size: 16 residues. Germline loops: CDR1 SGHVS, CDR2 FNYEAQ. These data were also filed under a second study, of human thymus T cells. As that study records: Thymus pieces cut out during corrective heart surgery were the tissue that was used. Both thymic and peripheral blood repertoires showed apparently biased V and J usage.

The J gene is TRBJ1-4, the V gene TRBV7-6, with TRBD1 matching over 9 bases. The TCR sequence derives from a boy younger than two with a congenital heart defect. Sequencing input: thymocytes. CDR3 sequence (DNA): TGTGCCAGCAGCGCCCGATACAGGGGGCGTAGTGAAAAACTGTTTTTT. Residues: CASSARYRGRSEKLFF.